This TCR beta chain is from a study of beta chain features in type 1 diabetes. Study results and limitations: For Type 1 diabetes patients, all four CD4+ subsets carried TCRB CDR3s that were moderately but significantly shorter. Patients with type 1 diabetes showed fewer VDJ junction insertions and more deletions. In these data, an HLA type influence on TCRB rearrangement remained unresolved.

TCRB transcripts that were expressed got sequenced, as all of the isolated RNA had been reverse transcribed. Naive, central memory and regulatory T cell samples came to a mean of approximately 3.3 million reads. Data came from immunoSEQ multiplex PCR; TCRdb stores just in-frame clones and leaves some out. The sample gives fewer than 650,000 clones, around a sixth of which show up once; about 0.097% is in the top ten. This CDR3 is 14 amino acids long. Germline CDR1 and CDR2: ENHRY and SYGVKD. Trimming cost V 11 bases and J 2 bases, with 17 bases left between them. This clone was counted between two and nine times. Its antigen remains unidentified.

This chain links TRBV10-3 with TRBJ2-3; maybe TRBD1 (6 bases). What was sequenced was naive CD4+ T cells from blood. This sequence originates from a man between 18 and 35 years old in good health. The CDR3 DNA sequence: TGTGCCTCCACAGGGAATCTATTCACAGATACGCAGTATTTT. It yields the protein CASTGNLFTDTQYF.